Below, 5 T cell receptor beta chains from the same sample are listed, as sequenced in a study of lymphopenia after photon versus proton radiotherapy. Method: immunoSEQ multiplex PCR; TCRdb's copy keeps in-frame clones and lacks some. The sample holds roughly 64,000 clones; around 90% are singletons and the top ten take about 13%. This material consisted of peripheral blood, taken from a patient treated with proton-based radiotherapy. Receptors originate from an elderly man with esophageal cancer.

The rearrangement links TRBV7-2 to TRBJ2-7; D is unclear. Germline loops: CDR1 SGHTA, CDR2 FQGNSA. V lost 1 base and J lost 6, with 7 bases in between. The CDR3 spans 12 residues. Here the CDR3 DNA reads TGTGCCAGCAGCTTAGTTGGGGTCGAGCAGTACTTC. Translation: CASSLVGVEQYF.

The chain uses TRBV6-1 and TRBJ2-7; D gene uncertain. V lost 8 bases and J 5 bases, leaving 19 bases between the germline ends. CDR1 and CDR2 from the germline V gene are MNHNS and SASEGT. This CDR3 is 14 amino acids long. In nucleotides, the CDR3 is TGTGCCAGCCTCTCCGTAAGTTCTTCGGACGAGCAGTACTTC. This sequence encodes CASLSVSSSDEQYF.

The rearrangement links TRBV7-9 to TRBJ2-1; the match to TRBD2 covers 12 bases. The CDR3 sequence is 18 residues long. Germline V lookup: CDR1 SEHNR, CDR2 FQNEAQ (reference sequence). V shed 1 base, J shed 4 bases, and the junction held 8 bases outside the gene matches. The CDR3 reads CASSLGGPSGRGYNEQFF. The CDR3 DNA is TGTGCCAGCAGCTTAGGTGGGCCTAGCGGGAGGGGGTACAATGAGCAGTTCTTC.

The chain recombines TRBV2 with TRBJ1-6, with a possible D match to TRBD1 (6 bases). The germline gives CDR1 SNHLY, CDR2 FYNNEI. V lost 7 bases, J lost 7 bases, and 17 bases lay in between. The CDR3 covers 15 residues. CDR3 in DNA: TGTGCCAGCACGAGGGCCTTGGGGGGCAATTCACCCCTCCACTTT. Translation gives CASTRALGGNSPLHF.

This clone turned up a few times. A junction end diverges from the germline sequence, so it may reflect a read error. The chain links TRBV7-7 to TRBJ2-1; D perhaps matches TRBD1 (5 bases). This CDR3 is built from 15 residues. Germline V gene lookup returns CDR1 SSHAT and CDR2 FNYEAQ (reference sequence). Written as DNA, the CDR3 is TGTGCTAGCAGCTTGGGCAGGGCCGGGCTCAATGAGCAGTTCTTC. This gives the protein CASSLGRAGLNEQFF.